What follows are 29 T cell receptor beta chains derived from one specimen sequenced in a study of post-analysis software for immune sequencing data. Study-level points and caveats: When patients were compared with controls, about five TRBV segments were more frequent, TRBV5-6, TRBV5-1 and TRBV20-1 among them.

These TCRs' antigens remain unknown. The TCR beta cDNA libraries contained unique molecular identifiers. TCRdb processed the PCR reads anew with MiXCR; each CDR3 protein has one entry. The sample carries some 190,000 distinct CDR3 sequences, around 29% recorded once. Sequenced input: blood. These receptors all stem from a girl aged 2-17 years with multiple sclerosis.

V gene TRBV20-1 combines with J gene TRBJ1-5; 8 positions agree with TRBD1. Germline loops: CDR1 DFQATT, CDR2 SNEGSKA (reference sequence). With V trimmed by 6 bases and J by 6 bases, 13 bases remained unmatched. The CDR3 totals 15 residues. The CDR3 protein is CSATAQGRGRQPQHF. The CDR3 DNA reads as TGCAGTGCCACCGCGCAGGGCAGGGGGCGTCAGCCCCAGCATTTT.

The sample holds a few counts of this clonotype. A read error may account for a junction end that differs from germline. The V and J genes are TRBV20-1 and TRBJ1-6; D possibly corresponds to TRBD1 (6 bases). CDR3 length: 15 amino acids. Germline-derived CDR1 and CDR2 are DFQATT and SNEGSKA (reference sequence). The CDR3 spells CSAQPTGSNNPPLHF. The CDR3 region has the DNA TGCAGTGCTCAGCCCACAGGGTCGAATAATCCACCCCTCCACTTT.

With regard to this clonotype: This may come from a read error, since a much larger clone is one base off. The rearrangement joins TRBV29-1 to TRBJ2-1; D gene unclear. The J call may be in error: the DNA end matches TRBJ2-7 better. Germline assignment: CDR1 SQVTM and CDR2 ANQGSEA. The CDR3 sequence is 14 residues long. The CDR3 loop is CSVAAVSSYNEQYF. For the CDR3, the DNA is TGCAGCGTTGCCGCTGTCAGCTCCTACAATGAGCAGTACTTC.

This clonotype was seen more than once but under ten times. The chain has TRBV5-1 and TRBJ2-1, with 7 positions matching TRBD1. V was clipped by 4 bases and J by 0 bases; unmatched bases: 4. The CDR3 extends over 15 amino acids. In germline, CDR1 is SGHRS, CDR2 YFSETQ. For the CDR3, the DNA is TGCGCCAGCAGCACACAGGGGCCCTCCTACAATGAGCAGTTCTTC. Protein product: CASSTQGPSYNEQFF.

At least ten counts were recorded for this clonotype. CDR3 bases: TGTGCCATCAGGGAGAACAGGGGTTTTAGCTACGAGCAGTACTTC. It codes for CAIRENRGFSYEQYF. The chain links TRBV10-3 to TRBJ2-7; 7 nucleotides agree with TRBD1. This CDR3 is built from 15 residues. After removal of 6 bases from V and 3 bases from J, the junction contained 11 bases not matched to a gene. Germline-derived CDR1 and CDR2 are ENHRY and SYGVKD.

The chain joins TRBV28 to TRBJ1-2; D is perhaps TRBD1 (5 bases). This CDR3 is 14 amino acids long. CDR1 is MDHEN and CDR2 is SYDVKM in the germline V gene. Trimming pared 4 bases from V and 4 bases from J, leaving 13 bases between. This chain's CDR3 is CASSYPGGGYGYTF. The CDR3 DNA follows: TGTGCCAGCAGTTATCCGGGGGGGGGCTATGGCTACACCTTC.

The CDR3 protein is CASSPSLQRNEQFF. The CDR3 DNA sequence: TGTGCCAGCAGCCCCTCGCTACAAAGGAATGAGCAGTTCTTC. The rearrangement joins TRBV6-2 or TRBV6-3 to TRBJ2-1; no definite D call. V was clipped by 6 bases and J by 7 bases, with 16 bases between them. In germline, CDR1 is MNHEY, CDR2 SVGEGT. The CDR3 is 14 residues long.

This clonotype was recorded many times. This chain uses TRBV5-1 with TRBJ1-6; 9 positions match TRBD1. Germline V gives CDR1 SGHRS, CDR2 YFSETQ. Trimming cost V 0 bases and J 5 bases; bases outside gene matches: 0. This CDR3 has 15 residues. CDR3 DNA: TGCGCCAGCAGCTTGGGGACAGGGGATAATTCACCCCTCCACTTT. Its translation: CASSLGTGDNSPLHF.

This clonotype was seen at least ten times. The chain couples TRBV6-1 to TRBJ2-1; possibly TRBD1 for D (5 bases). V lost 8 bases, J lost 2 bases, and 16 bases lay in between. The germline gives CDR1 MNHNS, CDR2 SASEGT. The length of the CDR3 is 15 residues. CDR3 in amino acids: CASPRQGTPYNEQFF. The CDR3 coding sequence is TGTGCCAGCCCTAGGCAGGGTACTCCCTACAATGAGCAGTTCTTC.

This chain uses TRBV20-1 with TRBJ1-5, with 10 bases fitting TRBD1. Germline CDR1 reads DFQATT; CDR2 reads SNEGSKA (reference sequence). J gave up 7 bases and V 3 bases, and 6 bases lay outside the gene matches. This CDR3 is built from 14 residues. The CDR3 reads CSASGQGVRQPQHF. CDR3 DNA sequence: TGCAGTGCTAGCGGACAGGGGGTGCGACAGCCCCAGCATTTT.

V and J are TRBV20-1 and TRBJ1-2; tentatively, D is TRBD1 (5 bases). CDR1 and CDR2 (germline): DFQATT, SNEGSKA (reference sequence). The CDR3 is 14 amino acids. V was pared by 0 bases and J by 4 bases, with 12 bases between. The DNA of the CDR3 is TGCAGTGCTAGAGATAATGGGGGACCCTATGGCTACACCTTC. Translation: CSARDNGGPYGYTF.

This clonotype came up many times. This chain uses TRBV20-1 with TRBJ2-5; TRBD2 is a possible D gene (6 bases). CDR1 is DFQATT and CDR2 is SNEGSKA in the germline V gene (reference sequence). The CDR3 covers 14 residues. V shed 3 bases and J shed 0 bases, with 11 bases lying between them. The CDR3 reads CSAREGSHQETQYF. CDR3 bases: TGCAGTGCTAGGGAGGGGAGCCACCAAGAGACCCAGTACTTC.

This clonotype was detected a few times. This sequence may be a read error, since a much larger clone differs from it by one base. The chain recombines TRBV5-1 with TRBJ2-7, with D maybe TRBD2 (6 bases). V lost 4 bases to trimming and J lost 7 bases, with 21 bases between them. The germline gives CDR1 SGHRS, CDR2 YFSETQ. This CDR3 has 15 amino acids. This CDR3 reads CASSPEGTGYNEQYF. For the CDR3, the DNA is TGCGCCAGCAGCCCGGAGGGGACGGGCTACAATGAGCAGTACTTC.

As for this clonotype: A much larger clone differs by one base, so this may be a read error. The rearrangement joins TRBV10-3 to TRBJ1-2, with TRBD1 as a possible D gene (5 bases). This CDR3 spans 12 amino acids. CDR1 and CDR2 from the germline V gene are ENHRY and SYGVKD. CDR3 in amino acids: CAIGETGPGYTF. The CDR3, as DNA: TGTGCCATCGGTGAAACGGGGCCAGGCTACACCTTC.

The table lists this clonotype with a few counts. This chain joins TRBV6-5 and TRBJ2-5; D unclear. Looked up from germline, CDR1 is MNHEY and CDR2 is SVGAGI. The CDR3 is 14 residues long. V dropped 0 bases and J dropped 7 bases, with 12 bases sitting between them. In nucleotides, the CDR3 is TGTGCCAGCAGTTACTCCGGGCGAGTCGGGACCCAGTACTTC. Its translation is CASSYSGRVGTQYF.

This clonotype was seen many times. The chain joins TRBV20-1 to TRBJ1-6, with D uncertain. Germline CDR1 is DFQATT and CDR2 is SNEGSKA (reference sequence). Deletions cut 1 base from V and 8 bases from J, with 9 bases between. The CDR3 totals 13 residues. The CDR3 coding sequence is TGCAGTGCTAGAGGGGAAGGTGATTCACCCCTCCACTTT. This codes for CSARGEGDSPLHF.

The rearrangement uses TRBV7-2 and TRBJ2-3; D not certain. The CDR3 consists of 15 residues. Trimming removed 1 base from V and 0 bases from J, with 8 bases in between. Germline V CDR1 and CDR2: SGHTA, FQGNSA. Written as DNA, the CDR3 is TGTGCCAGCAGCTTAGACCCCCCCAGCACAGATACGCAGTATTTT. Residues: CASSLDPPSTDTQYF.

The chain has TRBV6-1 and TRBJ2-7; the D gene could be TRBD1 or TRBD2 (6 bases each). Germline CDR1 is MNHNS and CDR2 is SASEGT. The CDR3 runs to 11 residues. Trimming pared 4 bases from V and 9 bases from J, leaving 10 bases between. CDR3 protein: CASSVGGGQYF. The CDR3 DNA sequence: TGTGCCAGCAGTGTAGGAGGGGGGCAGTACTTC.

This chain's CDR3 is CASSQEFLAGGNEQFF. The CDR3 nucleotides are TGTGCCAGCAGCCAAGAATTTCTAGCGGGAGGCAATGAGCAGTTCTTC. The chain links TRBV4-2 to TRBJ2-1; 11 bases fit TRBD2. The V gene end was trimmed by 0 bases and the J gene end by 6 bases; junction bases not matched to a gene: 4. This CDR3 spans 16 amino acids. Germline values: CDR1 LGHNA, CDR2 YNFKEQ.

This clonotype was seen repeatedly, ten times or more. This chain links TRBV29-1 with TRBJ2-3; tentative D call: TRBD2 (5 bases). V was clipped by 2 bases and J by 4 bases, with 10 bases between them. The CDR3 runs 13 residues. CDR1 and CDR2 from the germline V gene are SQVTM and ANQGSEA. The CDR3 spells CSVELGVSDTQYF. The CDR3 region has the DNA TGCAGCGTTGAACTCGGGGTCTCAGATACGCAGTATTTT.

There are a few counts of this clonotype. This chain joins TRBV5-1 and TRBJ1-1; D unclear. The germline V gene has CDR1 SGHRS and CDR2 YFSETQ. The CDR3 spans 13 residues. The V end was cut by 2 bases, the J end by 1 base, with 6 bases between. The CDR3 here is CASSFAENTEAFF. In DNA, the CDR3 is TGCGCCAGCAGCTTCGCGGAGAACACTGAAGCTTTCTTT.

This clonotype was counted between two and nine times. V usage is TRBV30 and J usage is TRBJ2-1; D not resolved. The CDR3 length is 11 residues. Trimming pared 5 bases from V and 3 bases from J, leaving 5 bases between. Germline CDR1 GTSNPN, CDR2 SVGIG (reference sequence). CDR3: CAWDNYNEQFF. CDR3 nucleotides: TGTGCCTGGGACAACTACAATGAGCAGTTCTTC.

This clonotype has more than one count but fewer than ten. The chain recombines TRBV20-1 with TRBJ1-1; TRBD1 matches 10 bases. This CDR3 is 14 amino acids long. Per germline, CDR1 DFQATT and CDR2 SNEGSKA (reference sequence). V shed 5 bases, J shed 1 base, and the junction held 4 bases outside the gene matches. This chain's CDR3 is CSASRTGGNTEAFF. Written as DNA, the CDR3 is TGCAGTGCTTCCCGGACAGGGGGGAACACTGAAGCTTTCTTT.

The sample holds many counts of this clonotype. This chain uses TRBV6-5 with TRBJ2-3; no reliable D call. V dropped 7 bases and J dropped 6 bases, with 8 bases sitting between them. Germline loops: CDR1 MNHEY, CDR2 SVGAGI. The CDR3 loop spans 11 amino acids. The CDR3 loop reads CASTGPDTQYF. For the CDR3, the DNA is TGTGCCAGCACCGGGCCGGATACGCAGTATTTT.

This clonotype was seen at least ten times. J is TRBJ2-5 and V is TRBV7-8, with 13 bases matching TRBD2. Looked up from germline, CDR1 is SGHVS and CDR2 is FQNEAQ. CDR3 length equals 17 residues. V lost 4 bases and J lost 2; bases outside the gene matches: 7. The CDR3 nucleotides are TGTGCCAGCAGCTGGGGTACTAGCGGGAGGGCTCAAGAGACCCAGTACTTC. It is translated as CASSWGTSGRAQETQYF.

There are a few counts of this clonotype. The chain has TRBV20-1 and TRBJ1-1; tentatively, D is TRBD1 (5 bases). Germline loops: CDR1 DFQATT, CDR2 SNEGSKA (reference sequence). V shed 4 bases and J shed 4 bases, with 10 bases lying between them. There are 12 residues in the CDR3. The CDR3: CSATGRGTEAFF. The CDR3 DNA is TGCAGTGCTACAGGGAGGGGCACTGAAGCTTTCTTT.

To note about this clonotype: This may come from a read error, since a much larger clone is one base off. V usage is TRBV6-2 or TRBV6-3 and J usage is TRBJ2-5; possible D gene TRBD1, 5 bases. The DNA end lines up better with TRBJ2-7; the J call may be wrong. The CDR3 has 13 residues. Germline V gene lookup returns CDR1 MNHEY and CDR2 SVGEGT. In nucleotides, the CDR3 is TGTGCCAGCAATCGACAGCTCCCCTACGAGCAGTACTTC. Translated, it gives CASNRQLPYEQYF.

A word on this clonotype: One junction end disagrees with the germline gene, perhaps due to a read error. The V call is TRBV2, the J call TRBJ2-5, with 8 bases aligning to TRBD2. Germline V gene data show CDR1 as SNHLY and CDR2 as FYNNEI. This CDR3 has 14 amino acids. The CDR3 sequence: CAGSERELLETQYF. In nucleotides, the CDR3 is TGTGCCGGCAGTGAGCGGGAGTTATTGGAGACCCAGTACTTC.

J is TRBJ1-5 and V is TRBV4-2; 8 bases align to TRBD1. This CDR3 has 17 residues. Per germline, CDR1 LGHNA and CDR2 YNFKEQ. The junction had 7 bases not matched to a gene; V was cut back by 0 bases and J by 3 bases. CDR3 amino acids: CASSQDPPRGLNQPQHF. The CDR3 DNA reads as TGTGCCAGCAGCCAAGATCCCCCCAGGGGGCTCAATCAGCCCCAGCATTTT.